This TCR beta chain was recovered during a study of control samples from healthy donors and cancer patients. The data were produced by immunoSEQ multiplex PCR, yet TCRdb's version contains in-frame clones alone and is incomplete. This sample has 70,000 or so clones, with roughly 89% found just once. J gave up 8 bases and V 5 bases, and 9 bases lay outside the gene matches. CDR1 is SGDLS and CDR2 is YYNGEE in the germline V gene. The CDR3 extends over 13 amino acids. The TCR sequence derives from a man in his 60s with lung cancer. The sequenced sample consisted of PBMCs. The J gene is TRBJ1-2, the V gene TRBV9; TRBD1 matches at 7 bases. The CDR3 is CASSELTGLGYTF. The CDR3 DNA reads as TGTGCCAGCAGTGAATTGACAGGGTTGGGCTACACCTTC.